What follows describes a single T cell receptor (beta chain). Data came from immunoSEQ multiplex PCR; TCRdb stores just in-frame clones and leaves some out. The sample lists around 100,000 clones, around 90% occurring once. The data are from a study of OX40 agonist ivuxolimab in advanced cancers. Germline V CDR1 and CDR2: MDHEN, SYDVKM. The CDR3 sequence is 15 residues long. Trimming cost V 5 bases and J 0 bases, with 8 bases left between them. The specimen comprised CD4+ or CD8+ T cells sorted from blood, sampled in a trial of the OX40 agonist ivuxolimab. This receptor was taken from an adult with an advanced solid tumor such as melanoma, head and neck, liver or kidney cancer. The chain uses TRBV28 and TRBJ2-6; TRBD1 might be the D (5 bases). The CDR3, as DNA: TGTGCCAGCAGTCGCAGGGACTCTGGGGCCAACGTCCTGACTTTC. This codes for CASSRRDSGANVLTF.